The clone carrying this T cell receptor beta chain has a single count. Its target is unknown. The V and J ends lost 3 bases and 6 bases, in that order; junction bases with no gene match: 4. Per the germline V gene, CDR1 is SQVTM and CDR2 is ANQGSEA. This CDR3 spans 13 amino acids. Data came from immunoSEQ multiplex PCR; TCRdb stores just in-frame clones and leaves some out. The sample lists around 3,400 clones, around 82% occurring once. This sample was included in a study of T cells after posttransplantation cyclophosphamide. The related graft donor's blood sample was taken on the day of bone marrow donation. Study-wide results and limits: Donor CD8+ memory clones often dominated recipient blood repertoires at later times. TRB clonality was highly associated with recipient CMV seropositivity and reactivation.

The gene calls are TRBV29-1 and TRBJ2-1; 8 bases are a match to TRBD1. This TCR was recovered from a woman in her fifties or sixties in good health, CMV-negative, and a related stem cell transplant donor. Sequencing was carried out using memory CD8+ T cells sorted from blood. The CDR3 nucleotides are TGCAGCGTTGACAGGGGGCGTATCAATGAGCAGTTCTTC. Amino acids: CSVDRGRINEQFF.